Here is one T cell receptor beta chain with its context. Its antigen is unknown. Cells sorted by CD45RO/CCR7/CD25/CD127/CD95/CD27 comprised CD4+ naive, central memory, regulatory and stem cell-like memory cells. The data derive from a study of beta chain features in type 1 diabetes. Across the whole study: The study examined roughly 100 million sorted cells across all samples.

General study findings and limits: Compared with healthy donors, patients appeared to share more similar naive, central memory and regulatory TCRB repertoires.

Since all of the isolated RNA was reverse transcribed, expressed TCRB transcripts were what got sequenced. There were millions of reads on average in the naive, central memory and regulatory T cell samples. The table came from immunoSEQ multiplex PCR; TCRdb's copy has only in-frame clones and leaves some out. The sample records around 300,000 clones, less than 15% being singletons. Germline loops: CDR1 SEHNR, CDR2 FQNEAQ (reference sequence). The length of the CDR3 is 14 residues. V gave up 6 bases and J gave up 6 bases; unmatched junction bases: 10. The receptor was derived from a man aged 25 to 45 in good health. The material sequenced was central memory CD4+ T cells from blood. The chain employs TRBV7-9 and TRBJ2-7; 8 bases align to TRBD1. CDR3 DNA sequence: TGTGCCAGCAGTCAGACCCAGGGGGCGGGCGAGCAGTACTTC. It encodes CASSQTQGAGEQYF.